The rows below give T cell receptor beta chains drawn from one sample of a study of human T cells and chemical hapten exposure. One entry per CDR3 protein results from TCRdb running MiXCR on the RACE reads. This repertoire shows around 360,000 distinct CDR3 sequences, about 6% found once; its top ten account for roughly 5.4%. Sequenced here: whole blood, sampled in connection with sensitization to the hapten diphenylcyclopropenone (DPC). These receptor sequences come from a woman younger than 30 with alopecia areata. Some clones in this sample may be carry-over from other donors' samples. CDR3s include the opening cysteine and the closing phenylalanine or tryptophan. The order of the fields is D gene, CDR3 length, J gene, clone size, V gene, CDR3 protein, CDR3 DNA. D genes are given only for firm matches. Rows may omit the clone size; those that give it use once, few, many or a size class.

. | 14 | TRBJ2-2 | many | TRBV3-1 | CASSPRQNTGELFF | TGTGCCAGCAGTCCCAGACAGAACACCGGGGAGCTGTTTTTT
. | 15 | TRBJ1-6 | . | TRBV7-8 | CASSSEGAYNSPLHF | TGTGCCAGCAGCTCGGAAGGAGCCTATAATTCACCCCTCCACTTT
. | 15 | TRBJ1-5 | few | TRBV6-5 | CASKRTGGSNQPQHF | TGTGCCAGCAAAAGGACGGGGGGTAGCAATCAGCCCCAGCATTTT
TRBD2 | 14 | TRBJ2-7 | many | TRBV10-3 | CAISGEGKTYEQYF | TGTGCCATCAGTGGGGAGGGTAAGACCTACGAGCAGTACTTC
TRBD1 | 17 | TRBJ1-6 | many | TRBV9 | CASSVTDRALSGSPLHF | TGTGCCAGCAGCGTTACGGACAGGGCGTTGTCGGGTTCACCCCTCCACTTT
. | 10 | TRBJ1-1 | many | TRBV29-1 | CSVVRSEAFF | TGCAGCGTTGTACGGAGTGAAGCTTTCTTT
. | 13 | TRBJ2-5 | . | TRBV27 | CASSSEPHGAQYF | TGTGCCAGCAGTAGCGAACCCCATGGGGCCCAGTACTTC
TRBD1 | 14 | TRBJ1-2 | . | TRBV29-1 | CSVGQGGESYGYTF | TGCAGCGTTGGACAGGGTGGGGAAAGCTATGGCTACACCTTC
. | 17 | TRBJ2-3 | few | TRBV4-1 | CASSQEPLSGGLDTQYF | TGCGCCAGCAGCCAAGAACCCCTGTCGGGGGGCCTAGATACGCAGTATTTT
TRBD1 | 15 | TRBJ1-6 | . | TRBV9 | CASSLTTGEGSPLHF | TGTGCCAGCAGCCTTACGACAGGGGAGGGTTCACCCCTCCACTTT
. | 13 | TRBJ2-7 | many | TRBV7-9 | CASSLAPGHEQYF | TGTGCCAGCAGCTTAGCGCCAGGGCACGAGCAGTACTTC
TRBD2 | 17 | TRBJ2-2 | . | TRBV5-6 | CASSFPSGLANTGELFF | TGTGCCAGCAGCTTCCCTAGCGGGCTGGCGAACACCGGGGAGCTGTTTTTT
. | 14 | TRBJ1-1 | . | TRBV7-8 | CASSFLRMNTEAFF | TGTGCCAGCAGCTTCTTAAGGATGAACACTGAAGCTTTCTTT
. | 14 | TRBJ2-3 | few | TRBV11-2 | CASSLAEALNTQYF | TGTGCCAGCAGCCTAGCTGAGGCCTTAAATACGCAGTATTTT
. | 11 | TRBJ1-1 | many | TRBV6-2/TRBV6-3 | CASSYGTEAFF | TGTGCCAGCAGCTATGGGACTGAAGCTTTCTTT
TRBD1 | 14 | TRBJ1-1 | . | TRBV20-1 | CSAPLPGTGNEAFF | TGCAGTGCTCCCCTCCCCGGGACAGGGAATGAAGCTTTCTTT
. | 14 | TRBJ1-1 | . | TRBV6-2/TRBV6-3 | CASSYKGRGTEAFF | TGTGCCAGCAGTTACAAGGGGCGGGGGACTGAAGCTTTCTTT
. | 15 | TRBJ2-1 | . | TRBV27 | CASSLSGNYYNEQFF | TGTGCCAGCAGTTTATCGGGGAACTATTACAATGAGCAGTTCTTC
. | 14 | TRBJ1-3 | many | TRBV7-2 | CASSGEGARNTIYF | TGTGCCAGCAGCGGGGAGGGAGCGAGAAACACCATATATTTT
TRBD1 | 15 | TRBJ1-5 | . | TRBV2 | CASSRQGMGNQPQHF | TGTGCCAGCAGTCGACAGGGGATGGGCAATCAGCCCCAGCATTTT
. | 14 | TRBJ1-5 | many | TRBV11-2 | CASSPRGSNQPQHF | TGTGCCAGCAGCCCAAGGGGCAGCAATCAGCCCCAGCATTTT
TRBD1 | 15 | TRBJ1-2 | many | TRBV5-1 | CASSLGQTGPYGYTF | TGCGCCAGCAGCTTGGGCCAGACAGGGCCCTATGGCTACACCTTC
. | 14 | TRBJ2-3 | many | TRBV6-5 | CASQPDRYTDTQYF | TGTGCCAGCCAGCCGGACAGATACACAGATACGCAGTATTTT
. | 13 | TRBJ1-1 | many | TRBV20-1 | CSARKQLNTEAFF | TGCAGTGCTAGAAAACAGCTGAACACTGAAGCTTTCTTT
. | 13 | TRBJ1-2 | many | TRBV10-3 | CAISESQGSGYTF | TGTGCCATCAGTGAGTCCCAGGGGTCTGGCTACACCTTC
TRBD2 | 13 | TRBJ2-3 | . | TRBV18 | CASRTSGADTQYF | TGTGCCAGCCGGACTAGCGGGGCGGATACGCAGTATTTT
. | 13 | TRBJ2-1 | many | TRBV10-3 | CATRTGSYNEQFF | TGTGCCACCAGAACAGGTTCCTACAATGAGCAGTTCTTC
TRBD1 | 14 | TRBJ1-2 | few | TRBV29-1 | CSSPDGQGHYGYTF | TGCAGCTCCCCAGATGGACAGGGGCACTATGGCTACACCTTC
. | 17 | TRBJ1-4 | few | TRBV7-9 | CASSRTYQGSTNEKLFF | TGTGCCAGCAGCCGCACGTATCAGGGTTCAACTAATGAAAAACTGTTTTTT
. | 13 | TRBJ1-1 | many | TRBV5-1 | CASSLKQNTEAFF | TGCGCCAGCAGCTTGAAACAGAACACTGAAGCTTTCTTT
. | 18 | TRBJ2-1 | few | TRBV4-1 | CASSQDGRAILAYNEQFF | TGCGCCAGCAGCCAAGACGGACGGGCCATTCTCGCCTACAATGAGCAGTTCTTC
. | 12 | TRBJ2-2 | . | TRBV29-1 | CSVDLSTGELFF | TGCAGCGTTGATCTGAGCACCGGGGAGCTGTTTTTT
. | 16 | TRBJ2-2 | . | TRBV7-2 | CASSSSGTPNTGELFF | TGTGCCAGCAGCAGTTCCGGGACGCCGAACACCGGGGAGCTGTTTTTT
. | 13 | TRBJ1-5 | many | TRBV29-1 | CSVRHSSNQPQHF | TGCAGCGTACGACACTCAAGCAATCAGCCCCAGCATTTT
. | 17 | TRBJ2-5 | many | TRBV7-6 | CASSSGRDVRIQETQYF | TGTGCCAGCAGCTCCGGCCGGGACGTACGTATCCAAGAGACCCAGTACTTC
TRBD2 | 18 | TRBJ2-2 | . | TRBV9 | CASSDVTSGGLNTGELFF | TGTGCCAGCAGCGATGTGACTAGCGGGGGGCTCAACACCGGGGAGCTGTTTTTT